This is a list of T cell receptor beta chains from one sample in a study of T cell changes during pregnancy in multiple sclerosis. Using immunoSEQ multiplex PCR, the repertoire was profiled, and TCRdb retains in-frame clones only, with some absent. Here the sample spans roughly 80,000 clones, under 95% being singletons. Material: peripheral blood, obtained before pregnancy. These receptors came from a female donor with multiple sclerosis, enrolled in a pregnancy study. Each CDR3 is given with its conserved first and last residue. D genes are given only for firm matches. The size field is filled for only some rows; it gives once, few, many or a size class.

D gene	CDR3 length	J gene	clone size	V gene	CDR3 protein	CDR3 DNA
-	17	TRBJ2-3	-	TRBV6-4	CASSDSKLANDTDTQYF	TGTGCCAGCAGTGACTCGAAGCTAGCGAATGACACAGATACGCAGTATTTT
-	15	TRBJ1-4	-	TRBV4-1	CASSQDGILNEKLFF	TGCGCCAGCAGCCAAGACGGGATCCTTAATGAAAAACTGTTTTTT
TRBD2	18	TRBJ2-7	once	TRBV23-1	CASSPHPLTSGNDSEQYF	TGCGCCAGCAGTCCCCACCCCCTCACTAGCGGGAACGATTCCGAGCAGTACTTC
TRBD1	15	TRBJ1-2	-	TRBV5-1	CASSFNGQEIYGYTF	TGCGCCAGCAGCTTCAACGGACAGGAGATCTATGGCTACACCTTC
TRBD1	17	TRBJ2-1	-	TRBV4-3	CASSQAGRDRGHNEQFF	TGCGCCAGCAGCCAAGCAGGGAGAGACAGGGGGCATAATGAGCAGTTCTTC
-	14	TRBJ1-1	few	TRBV7-2	CASSLRGWGEEAFF	TGTGCCAGCAGCTTACGAGGTTGGGGGGAGGAAGCTTTCTTT
-	13	TRBJ1-2	-	TRBV5-6	CASSFLSNYGYTF	TGTGCCAGCAGCTTCCTCTCTAACTATGGCTACACCTTC
TRBD1	15	TRBJ1-2	-	TRBV2	CASSPRAGGNYGYTF	TGTGCCAGCAGTCCTCGGGCAGGGGGTAACTATGGCTACACCTTC
-	13	TRBJ1-2	-	TRBV5-1	CASSLPGASGYTF	TGCGCCAGCAGCCTACCCGGAGCGTCTGGCTACACCTTC
-	16	TRBJ2-3	-	TRBV9	CASSVETGTVQDTQYF	TGTGCCAGCAGCGTAGAGACCGGGACTGTTCAAGATACGCAGTATTTT
-	15	TRBJ2-7	-	TRBV18	CASSPIAQNSYEQYF	TGTGCCAGCTCACCAATCGCACAGAATTCCTACGAGCAGTACTTC
-	13	TRBJ2-1	-	TRBV2	CASSPPTYNEQFF	TGTGCCAGCAGCCCTCCCACTTACAATGAGCAGTTCTTC
-	15	TRBJ1-5	-	TRBV28	CASRFPGSSNQPQHF	TGTGCCAGCAGGTTCCCGGGGTCAAGCAATCAGCCCCAGCATTTT
TRBD2	12	TRBJ2-2	-	TRBV30	CAGTSGIRELFF	TGTGCCGGGACTAGCGGGATCCGGGAGCTGTTTTTT
TRBD1	15	TRBJ2-7	few	TRBV4-3	CASSQVTGGSYEQYF	TGCGCCAGCAGCCAAGTGACAGGGGGTAGCTACGAGCAGTACTTC
-	14	TRBJ1-3	-	TRBV6-5	CASSLGITGNTIYF	TGTGCCAGCTCTCTAGGTATCACTGGAAACACCATATATTTT
TRBD2	14	TRBJ2-7	-	TRBV28	CASSFLAGVYEQYF	TGTGCCAGCAGTTTTCTAGCGGGGGTCTACGAGCAGTACTTC
TRBD2	15	TRBJ2-1	-	TRBV7-9	CASSLTSGRGNEQFF	TGTGCCAGCAGCTTAACTAGCGGGAGAGGGAATGAGCAGTTCTTC
-	15	TRBJ2-3	once	TRBV19	CASSPTDPEADTQYF	TGTGCCAGTAGTCCAACTGACCCGGAGGCAGATACGCAGTATTTT
TRBD2	16	TRBJ2-1	-	TRBV4-3	CASSQDHLAGRVGQFF	TGCGCCAGCAGCCAAGATCATCTAGCGGGAAGGGTAGGGCAGTTCTTC
TRBD2	15	TRBJ2-1	-	TRBV10-3	CAISSGRASYNEQFF	TGTGCCATCAGTAGCGGGAGGGCTTCCTACAATGAGCAGTTCTTC
TRBD2	19	TRBJ2-6	once	TRBV7-2	CASSLDRGGRRVGANVLTF	TGTGCCAGCAGCTTAGATCGGGGCGGGAGAAGAGTTGGGGCCAACGTCCTGACTTTC
-	14	TRBJ2-3	-	TRBV5-4	CASSFGSGTDTQYF	TGTGCCAGCAGCTTCGGTTCCGGCACAGATACGCAGTATTTT
-	13	TRBJ1-1	-	TRBV27	CASSLFGRDEAFF	TGTGCCAGCAGCCTTTTTGGGCGGGATGAAGCTTTCTTT
-	17	TRBJ1-1	-	TRBV28	CASSGPYGGLLNTEAFF	TGTGCCAGCAGTGGCCCGTATGGGGGACTGCTGAACACTGAAGCTTTCTTT
TRBD2	16	TRBJ2-3	-	TRBV2	CASRRLAGGSTDTQYF	TGTGCCAGCAGGCGGCTAGCGGGAGGGAGCACAGATACGCAGTATTTT
TRBD2	16	TRBJ2-3	-	TRBV27	CASSLGGTSFSDTQYF	TGTGCCAGCAGTTTAGGAGGGACTAGTTTTTCAGATACGCAGTATTTT